The 8 T cell receptor beta chains below were found in one sample sequenced in a study of graft-versus-host responses after intestinal transplantation. Antigens of these TCRs are unknown. TCRdb's table, derived via immunoSEQ multiplex PCR, lists solely in-frame clones and lacks some. The sample lists over 70,000 clones; 85% to 90% were seen once. Source: unstimulated CD8+ T cells sorted from spleen or lymph node cells, taken before transplant. These receptors were collected from a human donor who was the organ donor for an intestinal transplant.

For the CDR3, the DNA is TGCGCCAGCAGCCAAGACTCAGACACAGATACGCAGTATTTT. The encoded protein is CASSQDSDTDTQYF. The chain combines TRBV4-1 with TRBJ2-3; D call uncertain. The CDR3 consists of 14 residues. Trimming cost V 0 bases and J 2 bases, with 6 bases left between them. Per the germline V gene, CDR1 is MGHRA and CDR2 is YSYEKL.

V is TRBV7-8 and J is TRBJ2-1, with unresolved D. Trimming took 2 bases from V and 6 from J, leaving 11 bases between them. Germline loops: CDR1 SGHVS, CDR2 FQNEAQ. The CDR3 consists of 14 residues. CDR3 sequence: CASSLIGSSNEQFF. In DNA form, the CDR3 reads TGTGCCAGCAGCTTAATTGGTTCTAGCAATGAGCAGTTCTTC.

V usage is TRBV4-1 and J usage is TRBJ1-2, with D unresolved. V dropped 0 bases and J dropped 5 bases, with 7 bases sitting between them. Germline lookup yields CDR1 MGHRA and CDR2 YSYEKL. This CDR3 comprises 13 residues. CDR3 region: CASSQDRGYGYTF. The CDR3 DNA sequence: TGCGCCAGCAGCCAAGATCGGGGTTATGGCTACACCTTC.

V gene TRBV15 combines with J gene TRBJ2-1, with 9 bases identical to TRBD1. The CDR3 is 17 amino acids. Trimming at V came to 8 bases and at J to 7 bases, leaving 18 bases not matched to a gene. Per the germline V gene, CDR1 is LNHNV and CDR2 is YYDKDF (reference sequence). In DNA form, the CDR3 reads TGTGCCACCGTATTAATCGGGACAGGGCATATATCGAATGAGCAGTTCTTC. Its protein is CATVLIGTGHISNEQFF. Looking up the rest from reference TRBV15 and TRBJ2-1 gives the full variable domain: DAMVIQNPRYQVTQFGKPVTLSCSQTLNHNVMYWYQQKSSQAPKLLFHYYDKDFNNEADTPDNFQSRRPNTSFCFLDIRSPGLGDTAMYLCATVLIGTGHISNEQFFGPGTRLTVL.

The V and J genes are TRBV6-1 and TRBJ2-7; no reliable D call. CDR1 is MNHNS and CDR2 is SASEGT in the germline V gene. The CDR3 contains 12 residues. Trimming stripped 8 bases from V and 1 base from J, with 9 bases between. The CDR3 loop is CASGRVSYEQYV. The CDR3 bases are TGTGCCAGCGGGCGAGTTTCCTACGAGCAGTACGTC.

This clone was observed a single time. This chain joins TRBV11-3 and TRBJ2-2; TRBD1 agrees at 9 bases. The CDR3 totals 16 residues. Germline CDR1 SGHNT, CDR2 YENEEA. V lost 5 bases, J lost 5 bases, and 9 bases stayed unmatched. The CDR3 is CASSPPGTGTTGELFF. The CDR3 DNA sequence: TGTGCCAGCAGCCCCCCCGGGACAGGGACGACCGGGGAGCTGTTTTTT.

The V gene is TRBV5-4, the J gene TRBJ2-7, with D perhaps matching TRBD2 (6 bases). Trimming took 0 bases from V and 1 from J, leaving 11 bases between them. There are 15 residues in the CDR3. Per germline, CDR1 SGHNT and CDR2 YYREEE (reference sequence). CDR3 region: CASSLGRGRSYEQYV. CDR3 in DNA: TGTGCCAGCAGCTTGGGGAGGGGAAGGTCCTACGAGCAGTACGTC.

V and J are TRBV5-1 and TRBJ2-1, with D maybe TRBD1 (6 bases). CDR3 length equals 18 residues. CDR1 is SGHRS, CDR2 YFSETQ, per germline. V lost 4 bases, J lost 3 bases, and 23 bases lay in between. The CDR3, as DNA: TGCGCCAGCAGCCCGACCACTTTATGGGGGCCTGGCTACAATGAGCAGTTCTTC. Translating it yields CASSPTTLWGPGYNEQFF.